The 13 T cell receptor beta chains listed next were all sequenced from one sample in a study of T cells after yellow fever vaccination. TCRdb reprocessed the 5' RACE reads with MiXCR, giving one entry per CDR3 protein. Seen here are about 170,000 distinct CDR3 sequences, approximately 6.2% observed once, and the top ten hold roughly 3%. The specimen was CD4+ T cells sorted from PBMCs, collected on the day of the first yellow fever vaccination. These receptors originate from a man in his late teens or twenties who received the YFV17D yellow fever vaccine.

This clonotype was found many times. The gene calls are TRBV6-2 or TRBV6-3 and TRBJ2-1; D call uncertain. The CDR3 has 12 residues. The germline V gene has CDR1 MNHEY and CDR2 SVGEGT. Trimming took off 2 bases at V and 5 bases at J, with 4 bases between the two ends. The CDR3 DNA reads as TGTGCCAGCAGTTACCCCCACAATGAGCAGTTCTTC. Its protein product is CASSYPHNEQFF.

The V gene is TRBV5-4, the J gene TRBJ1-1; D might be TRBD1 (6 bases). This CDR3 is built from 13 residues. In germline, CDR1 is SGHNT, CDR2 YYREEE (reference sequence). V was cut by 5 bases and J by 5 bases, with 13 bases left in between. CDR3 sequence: CASRNRVMTEAFF. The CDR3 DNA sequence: TGTGCCAGCAGGAACAGGGTTATGACTGAAGCTTTCTTT.

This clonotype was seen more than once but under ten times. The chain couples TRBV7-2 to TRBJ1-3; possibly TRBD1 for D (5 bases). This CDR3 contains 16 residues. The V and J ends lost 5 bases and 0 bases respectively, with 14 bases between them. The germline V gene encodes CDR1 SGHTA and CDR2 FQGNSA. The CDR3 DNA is TGTGCCAGCAGCCCCCGGGCAGGGAGCTCTGGAAACACCATATATTTT. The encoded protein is CASSPRAGSSGNTIYF.

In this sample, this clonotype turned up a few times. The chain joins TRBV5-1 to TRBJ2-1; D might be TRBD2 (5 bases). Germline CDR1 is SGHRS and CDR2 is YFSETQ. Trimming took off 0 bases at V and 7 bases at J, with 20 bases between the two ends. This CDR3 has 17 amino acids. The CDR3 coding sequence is TGCGCCAGCAGCTTGGGAAATGTGGACTCGGTGTCGAATGAGCAGTTCTTC. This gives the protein CASSLGNVDSVSNEQFF. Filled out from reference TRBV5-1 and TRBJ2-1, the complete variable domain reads KAGVTQTPRYLIKTRGQQVTLSCSPISGHRSVSWYQQTPGQGLQFLFEYFSETQRNKGNFPGRFSGRQFSNSRSEMNVSTLELGDSALYLCASSLGNVDSVSNEQFFGPGTRLTVL.

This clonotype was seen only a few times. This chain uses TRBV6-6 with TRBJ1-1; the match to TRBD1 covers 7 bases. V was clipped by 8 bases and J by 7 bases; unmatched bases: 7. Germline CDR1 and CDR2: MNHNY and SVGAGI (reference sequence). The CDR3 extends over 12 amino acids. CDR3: CASADRVHEAFF. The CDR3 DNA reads TGTGCCAGCGCCGACAGGGTACATGAAGCTTTCTTT.

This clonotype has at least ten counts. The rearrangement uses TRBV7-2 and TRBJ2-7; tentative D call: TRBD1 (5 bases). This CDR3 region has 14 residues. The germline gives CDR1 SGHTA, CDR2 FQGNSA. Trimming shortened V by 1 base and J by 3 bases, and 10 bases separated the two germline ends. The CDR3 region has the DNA TGTGCCAGCAGCTTAGAAAGGGGCAGCTACGAGCAGTACTTC. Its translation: CASSLERGSYEQYF.

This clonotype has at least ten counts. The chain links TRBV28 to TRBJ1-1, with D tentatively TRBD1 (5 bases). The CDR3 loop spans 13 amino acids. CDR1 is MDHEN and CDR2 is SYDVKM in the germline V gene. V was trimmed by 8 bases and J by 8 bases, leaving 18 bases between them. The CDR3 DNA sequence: TGTGCCAGCGTCATTCTGGCGGGACGGGAAGCTTTCTTT. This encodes CASVILAGREAFF.

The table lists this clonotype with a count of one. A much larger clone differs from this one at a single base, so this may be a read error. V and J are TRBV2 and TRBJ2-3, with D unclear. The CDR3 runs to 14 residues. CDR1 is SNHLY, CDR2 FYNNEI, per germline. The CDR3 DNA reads TGTGCCAGCAGGGAAGAGTCCGGAGCGGATACGCAGTATTTT. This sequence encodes CASREESGADTQYF.

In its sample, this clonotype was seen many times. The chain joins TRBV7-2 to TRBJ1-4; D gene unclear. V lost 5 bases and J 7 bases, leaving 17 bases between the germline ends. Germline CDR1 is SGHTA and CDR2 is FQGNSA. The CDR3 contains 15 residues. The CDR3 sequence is CASSPWTGSGEKLFF. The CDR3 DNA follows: TGTGCCAGCAGCCCCTGGACGGGCTCGGGTGAAAAACTGTTTTTT.

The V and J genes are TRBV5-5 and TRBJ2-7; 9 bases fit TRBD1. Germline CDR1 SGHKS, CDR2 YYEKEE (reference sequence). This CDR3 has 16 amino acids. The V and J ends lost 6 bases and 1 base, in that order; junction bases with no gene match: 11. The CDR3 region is CASTPPQGAESYEQYV. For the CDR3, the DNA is TGTGCCAGCACCCCGCCACAGGGGGCAGAGTCCTACGAGCAGTACGTC.

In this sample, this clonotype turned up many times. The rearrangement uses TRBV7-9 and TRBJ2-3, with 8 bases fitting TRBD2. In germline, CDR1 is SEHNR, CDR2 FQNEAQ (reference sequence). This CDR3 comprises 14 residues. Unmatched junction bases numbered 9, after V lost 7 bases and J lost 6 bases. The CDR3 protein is CASTPLAGGDTQYF. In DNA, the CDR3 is TGTGCCAGCACCCCCCTAGCGGGTGGTGATACGCAGTATTTT.

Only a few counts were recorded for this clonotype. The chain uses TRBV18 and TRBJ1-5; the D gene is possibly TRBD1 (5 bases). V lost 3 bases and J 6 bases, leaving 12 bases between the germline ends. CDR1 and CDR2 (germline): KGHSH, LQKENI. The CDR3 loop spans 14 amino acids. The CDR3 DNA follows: TGTGCCAGCTCACCGGGGGTGACGGGTCAGCCCCAGCATTTT. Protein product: CASSPGVTGQPQHF.

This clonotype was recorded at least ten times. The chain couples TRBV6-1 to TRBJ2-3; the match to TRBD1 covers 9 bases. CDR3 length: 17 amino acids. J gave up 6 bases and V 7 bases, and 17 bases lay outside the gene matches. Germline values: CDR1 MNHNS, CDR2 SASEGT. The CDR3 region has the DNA TGTGCCAGCACCCTAATTCCCGGGACAGGGCCTCCGGATACGCAGTATTTT. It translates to CASTLIPGTGPPDTQYF.